The present entry profiles one TCR beta chain with its context. The CDR3 runs to 17 residues. CDR1 is LGHDT and CDR2 is YNNKEL in the germline V gene (reference sequence). V lost 2 bases to trimming and J lost 5 bases, with 20 bases between them. The data stem from a study of blood T cell repertoires in COVID-19. Study summary: COVID-19 samples, acute and convalescent, were from the United States, Italy and Spain. PBMCs, B-cell-depleted T cells, or T cells were the source of the cDNA or gDNA that made up the material.

Clones were sequenced by immunoSEQ multiplex PCR, and TCRdb holds only the in-frame ones, with some missing. The sample has fewer than 300,000 clones; less than 90% are singletons. The sequence derives from a man between 60 and 75 years old who had recovered from COVID-19. The J gene is TRBJ2-3, the V gene TRBV3-1 (or the pseudogene TRBV3-2), with D maybe TRBD2 (6 bases). Source material: peripheral blood. The CDR3 DNA is TGTGCCAGCAGCCAACATCGCGGGACCTCAAGGGGAGATACGCAGTATTTT. This gives the protein CASSQHRGTSRGDTQYF.